This T cell receptor beta chain emerged from a study of blood T cell repertoires in COVID-19. About the research overall: Some COVID-19 samples were acute and others convalescent; all came from the United States, Italy and Spain. The analysed material was cDNA or gDNA that came from T cells, B-cell-depleted T cells, or PBMCs.

Libraries were prepared by immunoSEQ multiplex PCR; TCRdb keeps only in-frame clonotypes and omits some of them. The sample records nearly 250,000 clones, around 86% being singletons. This CDR3 is built from 16 residues. The germline V gene has CDR1 SGHVS and CDR2 FQNEAQ. V shed 1 base and J 0 bases; nucleotides not matched to a gene: 3. The material sequenced was peripheral blood. The gene calls are TRBV7-8 and TRBJ1-3, with TRBD1 matching over 7 bases. The TCR comes from a woman between 55 and 75 years old who had recovered from COVID-19. The CDR3 loop reads CASSLGPGGSGNTIYF. The CDR3 nucleotides are TGTGCCAGCAGCTTAGGCCCAGGGGGCTCTGGAAACACCATATATTTT. Drawing the rest from reference TRBV7-8 and TRBJ1-3, the complete variable domain is GAGVSQSPRYKVAKRGQDVALRCDPISGHVSLFWYQQALGQGPEFLTYFQNEAQLDKSGLPSDRFFAERPEGSVSTLKIQRTQQEDSAVYLCASSLGPGGSGNTIYFGEGSWLTVV.